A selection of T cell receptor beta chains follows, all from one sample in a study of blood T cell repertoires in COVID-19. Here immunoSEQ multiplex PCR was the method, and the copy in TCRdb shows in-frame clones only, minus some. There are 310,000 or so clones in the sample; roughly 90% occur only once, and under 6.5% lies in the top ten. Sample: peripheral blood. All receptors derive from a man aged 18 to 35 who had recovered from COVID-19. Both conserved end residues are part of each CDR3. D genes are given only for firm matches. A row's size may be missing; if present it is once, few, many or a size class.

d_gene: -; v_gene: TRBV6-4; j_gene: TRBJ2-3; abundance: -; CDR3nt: TGTGCCACCATTTTGTTCTGGAGGAGATCTAGCACAGATACGCAGTATTTT; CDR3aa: CATILFWRRSSTDTQYF
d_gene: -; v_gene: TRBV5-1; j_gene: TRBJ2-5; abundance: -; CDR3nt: TGCGCCAGCAGCCATGGGCAGGGGTACCAAGAGACCCAGTACTTC; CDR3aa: CASSHGQGYQETQYF
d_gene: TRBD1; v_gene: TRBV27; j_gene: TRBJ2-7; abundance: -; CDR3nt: TGTGCCAGCAGTTTCATGGACAGGGGTTACGAGCAGTACTTC; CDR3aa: CASSFMDRGYEQYF
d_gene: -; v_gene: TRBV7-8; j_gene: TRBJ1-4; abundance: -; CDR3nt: TGTGCCAGCAGCTTAGGTCGGATTGGGCAGGGGAGAACTAATGAAAAACTGTTTTTT; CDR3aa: CASSLGRIGQGRTNEKLFF
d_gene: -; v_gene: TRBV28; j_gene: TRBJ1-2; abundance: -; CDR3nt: TGTGCCAGCAGTTTCGCTCTATCGGGGGGCTATGGCTACACCTTC; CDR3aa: CASSFALSGGYGYTF
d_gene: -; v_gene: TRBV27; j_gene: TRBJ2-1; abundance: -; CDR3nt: TGTGCCAGCAGTTTATCAGCAAGAGGGAATGAGCAGTTCTTC; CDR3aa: CASSLSARGNEQFF
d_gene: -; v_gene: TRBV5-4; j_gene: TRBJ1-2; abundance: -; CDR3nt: TGTGCCAGCAGCCTTGGGCACGCCCCCGGCTACACCTTC; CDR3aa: CASSLGHAPGYTF
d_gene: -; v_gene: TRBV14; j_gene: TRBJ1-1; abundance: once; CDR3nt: TGTGCCAGCAGCCAAGAATGGGGCTACACTGAAGCTTTCTTT; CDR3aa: CASSQEWGYTEAFF
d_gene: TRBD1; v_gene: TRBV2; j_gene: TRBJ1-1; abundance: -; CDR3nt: TGTGCCAGTCCGGGACAGGGGAACACTGAAGCTTTCTTT; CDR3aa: CASPGQGNTEAFF
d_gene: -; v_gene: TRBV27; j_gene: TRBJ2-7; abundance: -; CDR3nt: TGTGCCAGCAGTTTATCGGCCAGCTACGAGCAGTACTTC; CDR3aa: CASSLSASYEQYF
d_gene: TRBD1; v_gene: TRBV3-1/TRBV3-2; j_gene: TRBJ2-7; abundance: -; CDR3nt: TGTGCCAGCAGTCTCCCCGGGGGACAGGGGGGCCACGAGCAGTACTTC; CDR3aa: CASSLPGGQGGHEQYF
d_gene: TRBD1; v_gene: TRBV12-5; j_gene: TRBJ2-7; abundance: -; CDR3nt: TGTGCTAGTGGTTTGGTACGACAGGGGGCGCGGTACGAGCAGTACTTC; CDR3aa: CASGLVRQGARYEQYF
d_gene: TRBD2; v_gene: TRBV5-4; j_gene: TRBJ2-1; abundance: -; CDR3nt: TGTGCCAGCAGCTTGGCCGGGGGACTAGCGGGGGTCTCCTACAATGAGCAGTTCTTC; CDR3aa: CASSLAGGLAGVSYNEQFF
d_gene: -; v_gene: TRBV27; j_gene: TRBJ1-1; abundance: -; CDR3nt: TGTGCCAGCAGTTTGGCCAGGGCGAACACTGAAGCTTTCTTT; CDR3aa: CASSLARANTEAFF
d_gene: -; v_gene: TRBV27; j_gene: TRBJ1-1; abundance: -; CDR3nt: TGTGCCAGCAGTGGACAGTCCATGAACACTGAAGCTTTCTTT; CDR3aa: CASSGQSMNTEAFF
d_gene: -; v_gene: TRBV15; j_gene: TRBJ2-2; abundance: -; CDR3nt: TGTGCCACCGGACAGTCGCCGAACACCGGGGAGCTGTTTTTT; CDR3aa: CATGQSPNTGELFF
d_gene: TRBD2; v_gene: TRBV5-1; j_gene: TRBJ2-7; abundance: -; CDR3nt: TGCGCCAGCAGCTTCCGAAGCGGGGCCTTCTACGAGCAGTACTTC; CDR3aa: CASSFRSGAFYEQYF
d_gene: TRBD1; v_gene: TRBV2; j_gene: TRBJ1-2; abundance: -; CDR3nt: TGTGCCAGCAGTGAGGGACAGGGGGCGGCCTATGGCTACACCTTC; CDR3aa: CASSEGQGAAYGYTF
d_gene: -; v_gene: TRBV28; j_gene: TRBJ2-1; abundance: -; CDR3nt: TGTGCCAGCAGTGCCAACCGGGACACAATCGGGCAGTTCTTC; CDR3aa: CASSANRDTIGQFF
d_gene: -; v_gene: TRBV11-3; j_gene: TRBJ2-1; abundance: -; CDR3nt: TGTGCCAGCAGCCCTGGGGAGGAAGGCTACAATGAGCAGTTCTTC; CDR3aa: CASSPGEEGYNEQFF
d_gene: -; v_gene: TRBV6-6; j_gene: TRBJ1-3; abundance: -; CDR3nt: TGTGCCAGCAGTTACCTTATTACGGGTTCTGGAAACACCATATATTTT; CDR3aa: CASSYLITGSGNTIYF
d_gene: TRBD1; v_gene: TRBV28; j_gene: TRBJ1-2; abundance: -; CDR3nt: TGTGCCAGCAGTCAGGGGGCGGGCTACACCTTC; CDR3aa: CASSQGAGYTF
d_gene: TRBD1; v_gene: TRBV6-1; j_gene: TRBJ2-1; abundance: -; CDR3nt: TGTGCCAGCAGTGAACCTGGGACAGCAGTCAATGAGCAGTTCTTC; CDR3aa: CASSEPGTAVNEQFF
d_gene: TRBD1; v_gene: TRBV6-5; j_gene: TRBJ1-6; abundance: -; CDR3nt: TGTGCCAGCATACCGGGACAGCATAATTCACCCCTCCACTTT; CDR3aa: CASIPGQHNSPLHF
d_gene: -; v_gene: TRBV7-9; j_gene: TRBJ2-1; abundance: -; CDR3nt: TGTGCCAGCGAGGTAAGCTCCTACAATGAGCAGTTCTTC; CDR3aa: CASEVSSYNEQFF
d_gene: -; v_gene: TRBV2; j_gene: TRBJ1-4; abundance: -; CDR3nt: TGTGCCATCCAAAGGGACTTTTCTGAAAAACTGTTTTTT; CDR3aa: CAIQRDFSEKLFF
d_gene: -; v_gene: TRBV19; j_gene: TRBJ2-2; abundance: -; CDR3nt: TGTGCCAGTAGCTCGATCGGGGGTACGAACACCGGGGAGCTGTTTTTT; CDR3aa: CASSSIGGTNTGELFF